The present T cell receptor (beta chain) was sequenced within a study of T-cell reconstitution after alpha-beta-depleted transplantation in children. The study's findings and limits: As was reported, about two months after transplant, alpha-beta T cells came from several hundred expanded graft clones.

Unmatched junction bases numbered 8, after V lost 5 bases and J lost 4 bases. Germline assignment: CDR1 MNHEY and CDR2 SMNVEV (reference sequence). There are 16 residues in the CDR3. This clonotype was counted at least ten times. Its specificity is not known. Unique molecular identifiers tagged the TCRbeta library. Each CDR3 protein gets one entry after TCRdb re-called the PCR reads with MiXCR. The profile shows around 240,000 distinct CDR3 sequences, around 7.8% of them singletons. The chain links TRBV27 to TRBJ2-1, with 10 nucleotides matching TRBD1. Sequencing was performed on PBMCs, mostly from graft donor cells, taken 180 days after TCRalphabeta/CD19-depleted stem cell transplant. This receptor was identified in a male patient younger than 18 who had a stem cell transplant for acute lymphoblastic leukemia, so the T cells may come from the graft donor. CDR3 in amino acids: CASSPKPGQGYNEQFF. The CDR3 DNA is TGTGCCAGCAGTCCGAAACCGGGACAGGGGTACAATGAGCAGTTCTTC.